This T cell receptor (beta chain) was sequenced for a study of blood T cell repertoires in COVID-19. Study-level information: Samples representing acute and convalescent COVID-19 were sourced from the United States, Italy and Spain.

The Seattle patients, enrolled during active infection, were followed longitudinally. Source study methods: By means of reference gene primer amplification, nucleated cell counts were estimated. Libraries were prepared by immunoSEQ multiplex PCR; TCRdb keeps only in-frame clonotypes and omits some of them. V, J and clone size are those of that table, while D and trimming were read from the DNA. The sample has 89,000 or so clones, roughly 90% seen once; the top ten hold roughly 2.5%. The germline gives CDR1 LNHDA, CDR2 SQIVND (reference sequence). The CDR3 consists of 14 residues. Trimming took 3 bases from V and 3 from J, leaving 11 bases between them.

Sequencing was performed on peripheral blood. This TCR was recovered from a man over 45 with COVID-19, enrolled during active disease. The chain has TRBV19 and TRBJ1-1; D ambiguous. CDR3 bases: TGTGCCAGTAGTATCCACTGGGGAGACACTGAAGCTTTCTTT. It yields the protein CASSIHWGDTEAFF. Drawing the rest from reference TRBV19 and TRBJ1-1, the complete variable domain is DGGITQSPKYLFRKEGQNVTLSCEQNLNHDAMYWYRQDPGQGLRLIYYSQIVNDFQKGDIAEGYSVSREKKESFPLTVTSAQKNPTAFYLCASSIHWGDTEAFFGQGTRLTVV.